Shown below are 2 T cell receptor beta chains from a single sample sequenced in a study of T cell repertoires in cytomegalovirus infection. TCRdb independently ran MiXCR on the reads; one entry per CDR3 protein. The table shows about 300,000 distinct CDR3 sequences, with about 9.1% occurring only once. The sequenced sample consisted of PBMCs. The receptors originated from a human donor in good health (CMV status not recorded). Some clones in this sample may be carry-over from other donors' samples.

At least ten counts were recorded for this clonotype. The chain links TRBV11-3 to TRBJ2-3, with D perhaps matching TRBD2 (6 bases). The CDR3 spans 14 residues. Germline V gives CDR1 SGHNT, CDR2 YENEEA. V gave up 3 bases and J gave up 4 bases, with 11 bases separating them. CDR3 in amino acids: CASSFAGRSDTQYF. CDR3 DNA: TGTGCCAGCAGCTTCGCAGGGAGGTCAGATACGCAGTATTTT.

This clonotype was recorded at least ten times. Relative to the germline gene, one junction end is altered; a read error may explain this. The V gene is TRBV28, the J gene TRBJ2-2; 7 bases align to TRBD2. The CDR3 runs 15 residues. Germline CDR1 is MDHEN and CDR2 is SYDVKM. CDR3 in amino acids: CATSGPSGRTGELFF. The CDR3 DNA reads TGTGCCACCAGTGGGCCTAGCGGTCGCACCGGGGAGCTGTTTTTT.